The TCR beta chain under discussion was sequenced for a study of T-cell reconstitution after alpha-beta-depleted transplantation in children. The sample holds many counts of this clonotype. Its antigen is unknown. Unique molecular identifiers were incorporated into the prepared TCRbeta library. TCRdb called the PCR reads again in MiXCR, with one record for every CDR3 protein. Found here are fewer than 150,000 distinct CDR3 sequences, roughly 9% of them singletons; the top ten hold around 24%. Notes on the study in general: Most T-cell counts and diversity one year after the transplant came from T cells that were newly produced. There were reportedly several hundred expanded graft clones from which alpha-beta T cells came about two months after transplant.

Deletions cut 0 bases from V and 6 bases from J, with 7 bases between. The CDR3 spans 12 residues. Germline lookup yields CDR1 SGHRS and CDR2 YFSETQ. The TCR sequence derives from a girl in the first two years of life who had a stem cell transplant for combined immunodeficiency, so the T cells may come from the graft donor. The chain joins TRBV5-1 to TRBJ2-7; perhaps TRBD2 as D (5 bases). The material was PBMCs, mostly from graft donor cells, obtained 180 days after TCRalphabeta/CD19-depleted stem cell transplant. The CDR3 DNA is TGCGCCAGCAGCTTGGGAGGGCTCGAGCAGTACTTC. It encodes CASSLGGLEQYF.